This T cell receptor (beta chain) was obtained from a study of blood T cell repertoires in COVID-19. About the study: The cDNA or gDNA used as material had been derived from T cells, B-cell-depleted T cells, or PBMCs.

CDR1 and CDR2 from the germline V gene are MGHRA and YSYEKL. V lost 4 bases and J lost 2; bases outside the gene matches: 7. This CDR3 comprises 15 residues. Method: immunoSEQ multiplex PCR; TCRdb's copy keeps in-frame clones and lacks some. The sample records 90,000 or so clones, more than 65% being singletons. The sequenced sample was peripheral blood. This chain connects TRBV4-1 to TRBJ2-7; 8 bases match TRBD1. The clonotype was recovered from a man in his 60s with acute or convalescent COVID-19. CDR3 DNA: TGCGCCAGCAGCCTAGGACAGGGCGGCGCCTACGAGCAGTACTTC. Amino acids: CASSLGQGGAYEQYF.